The following is a T cell receptor beta chain sequence with its context. The length of the CDR3 is 16 residues. CDR1 is SGHRS, CDR2 YFSETQ, per germline. Trimming shortened V by 1 base and J by 5 bases, and 15 bases separated the two germline ends. The data derive from a study of T cell clones after liver transplantation. Produced via immunoSEQ multiplex PCR; TCRdb's table is partial and in-frame only. This repertoire shows more than 95,000 clones, 90% found once; its top ten account for 0.65% to 0.95%. The sequencing used CD4+ T cells from blood, collected 12 months after liver transplant. This TCR was recovered from a human patient who received a liver transplant. Some T cells may have come from the graft donor. This chain connects TRBV5-1 to TRBJ1-4, with no clear D. The CDR3 protein is CASSLTTAQVNEKLFF. The CDR3 DNA follows: TGCGCCAGCAGCTTGACCACGGCCCAAGTAAATGAAAAACTGTTTTTT.